These 10 T cell receptor beta chains were sequenced from one sample in a study of T-cell reconstitution after alpha-beta-depleted transplantation in children. Preparation of the TCRbeta library used unique molecular identifiers. TCRdb called the PCR reads again in MiXCR, with one record for every CDR3 protein. The data show about 610,000 distinct CDR3 sequences, 25% to 30% seen once. The material was PBMCs, obtained before TCRalphabeta/CD19-depleted stem cell transplant. The receptor source for this set is a boy younger than two with Wiskott-Aldrich syndrome, due to receive a stem cell transplant.

This clonotype was seen more than once but under ten times. The V and J genes are TRBV21-1 and TRBJ1-1; the DNA was not compared with TRBD1, the D call given in the table. TRBV21-1 is labeled a pseudogene. The CDR3 covers 15 residues. CDR3 DNA: TGTGCCAGCAGCTTACGGACAGTTCTGAACACTGAAGCTTTCTTT. Its protein is CASSLRTVLNTEAFF.

The chain carries TRBV5-5 and TRBJ2-7; D ambiguous. In germline, CDR1 is SGHKS, CDR2 YYEKEE (reference sequence). The CDR3 has 13 amino acids. V lost 4 bases, J lost 2 bases, and 10 bases lay in between. The CDR3 here is CASSRYMAYEQYF. The CDR3 coding sequence is TGTGCCAGCAGCCGTTACATGGCCTACGAGCAGTACTTC. The whole variable domain, remainder taken from reference TRBV5-5 and TRBJ2-7, is DAGVTQSPTHLIKTRGQQVTLRCSPISGHKSVSWYQQVLGQGPQFIFQYYEKEERGRGNFPDRFSARQFPNYSSELNVNALLLGDSALYLCASSRYMAYEQYFGPGTRLTVT.

This clonotype has more than one count but fewer than ten. The V and J genes are TRBV15 and TRBJ2-2; D is possibly TRBD1 (6 bases). Germline-derived CDR1 and CDR2 are LNHNV and YYDKDF (reference sequence). Trimming cost V 1 base and J 5 bases, with 17 bases left between them. The CDR3 covers 17 residues. The CDR3 coding sequence is TGTGCCACCAGCAGAGCCGGGCAGGGGCCGGGGACCGGGGAGCTGTTTTTT. Translated, it gives CATSRAGQGPGTGELFF.

This clonotype turned up a few times. The CDR3 DNA is TGCGCCAGCAGCTTGGAATCGGGAAACATTCAGTACTTC. Its translation: CASSLESGNIQYF. The V gene is TRBV5-1, the J gene TRBJ2-4; no reliable D call. CDR1 SGHRS and CDR2 YFSETQ come from the germline V gene. The CDR3 has 13 amino acids. Trimming removed 0 bases at V and 6 bases at J, with 7 bases between. Looking up the rest from reference TRBV5-1 and TRBJ2-4 gives the full variable domain: KAGVTQTPRYLIKTRGQQVTLSCSPISGHRSVSWYQQTPGQGLQFLFEYFSETQRNKGNFPGRFSGRQFSNSRSEMNVSTLELGDSALYLCASSLESGNIQYFGAGTRLSVL.

CDR3 loop: CASSPVANPYNEQFF. The CDR3 bases are TGCGCCAGCAGCCCAGTAGCGAACCCCTACAATGAGCAGTTCTTC. This chain joins TRBV5-1 and TRBJ2-1, with D perhaps TRBD2 (5 bases). The germline V and J ends were trimmed by 4 bases and 2 bases, with 13 bases remaining between them. The germline V gene encodes CDR1 SGHRS and CDR2 YFSETQ. The CDR3 extends over 15 amino acids.

This clonotype was counted a few times. The chain has TRBV18 and TRBJ1-2; D remains ambiguous. V was shortened by 3 bases and J by 4 bases, with 15 bases between the two germline ends. The CDR3 has 15 amino acids. Per germline, CDR1 KGHSH and CDR2 LQKENI. Here the CDR3 DNA reads TGTGCCAGCTCACCTCTAGATATGCCGGGCTATGGCTACACCTTC. Its protein product is CASSPLDMPGYGYTF. Variable domain in full (rest from reference TRBV18 and TRBJ1-2): NAGVMQNPRHLVRRRGQEARLRCSPMKGHSHVYWYRQLPEEGLKFMVYLQKENIIDESGMPKERFSAEFPKEGPSILRIQQVVRGDSAAYFCASSPLDMPGYGYTFGSGTRLTVV.

The J gene is TRBJ2-5, the V gene TRBV6-5, with D perhaps matching TRBD1 (6 bases). Per germline, CDR1 MNHEY and CDR2 SVGAGI. The CDR3 totals 16 residues. The V end was cut by 4 bases, the J end by 4 bases, with 19 bases between. The CDR3, as DNA: TGTGCCAGCAGTTCCACGTGGAACAGGGCCAGAGAGACCCAGTACTTC. Translating it yields CASSSTWNRARETQYF.

This clonotype appeared a few times. The chain employs TRBV20-1 and TRBJ2-1; 13 nucleotides match TRBD2. The CDR3 is 14 amino acids. CDR1 is DFQATT and CDR2 is SNEGSKA in the germline V gene (reference sequence). V dropped 6 bases and J dropped 9; count of bases not matched to a gene: 8. The DNA of the CDR3 is TGCAGTGCAACCGGACTAGCGGGAGATCGTGAGCAGTTCTTC. Translating gives CSATGLAGDREQFF.

The chain links TRBV12-3 or TRBV12-4 to TRBJ1-5; D remains ambiguous. Trimming shortened V by 5 bases and J by 0 bases, and 8 bases separated the two germline ends. The CDR3 loop spans 14 amino acids. The CDR3 DNA reads TGTGCCAGCAGTCCAGCCTATAGCAATCAGCCCCAGCATTTT. This translates into CASSPAYSNQPQHF.

This sequence joins TRBV9 and TRBJ2-1; the match to TRBD2 covers 10 bases. This CDR3 has 17 amino acids. The J segment lost 5 bases and the V segment lost 0 bases, leaving 8 bases of the junction unmatched. Germline CDR1 and CDR2: SGDLS and YYNGEE. CDR3 region: CASSVDPLAGFDNEQFF. CDR3 DNA: TGTGCCAGCAGCGTAGACCCACTAGCGGGGTTTGACAATGAGCAGTTCTTC.